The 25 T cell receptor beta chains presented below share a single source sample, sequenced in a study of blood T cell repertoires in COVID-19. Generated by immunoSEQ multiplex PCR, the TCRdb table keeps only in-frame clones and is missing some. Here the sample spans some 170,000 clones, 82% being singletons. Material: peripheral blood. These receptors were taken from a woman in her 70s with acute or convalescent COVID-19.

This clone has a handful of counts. The DNA for the CDR3 is TGCGCCAGCAGCTTGGGGTTTGGCGGGGCGAACACCGGGGAGCTGTTTTTT. It is translated as CASSLGFGGANTGELFF. The chain couples TRBV5-1 to TRBJ2-2; possibly TRBD2 for D (6 bases). The CDR3 totals 17 residues. CDR1 is SGHRS, CDR2 YFSETQ, per germline. V lost 0 bases and J lost 0, with 12 bases in between.

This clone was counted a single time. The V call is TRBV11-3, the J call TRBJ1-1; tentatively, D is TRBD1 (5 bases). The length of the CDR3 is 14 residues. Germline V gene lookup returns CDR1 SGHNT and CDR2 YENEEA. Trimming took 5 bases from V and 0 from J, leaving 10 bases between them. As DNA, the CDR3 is TGTGCCAGCAGCGAAGCGGGGGTGAACACTGAAGCTTTCTTT. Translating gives CASSEAGVNTEAFF.

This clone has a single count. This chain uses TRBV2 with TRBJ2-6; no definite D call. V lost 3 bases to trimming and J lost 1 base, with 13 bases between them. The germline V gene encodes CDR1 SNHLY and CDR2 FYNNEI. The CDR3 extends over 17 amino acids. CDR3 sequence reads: CASSEVRGMSGANVLTF. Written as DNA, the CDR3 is TGTGCCAGCAGTGAGGTCCGAGGAATGTCTGGGGCCAACGTCCTGACTTTC.

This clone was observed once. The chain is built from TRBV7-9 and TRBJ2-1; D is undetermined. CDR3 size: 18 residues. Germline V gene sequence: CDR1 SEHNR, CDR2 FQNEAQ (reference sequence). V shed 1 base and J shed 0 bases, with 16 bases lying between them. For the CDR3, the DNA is TGTGCCAGCAGCTTAGTCCCCGGTCAGGTGAGCTCCTACAATGAGCAGTTCTTC. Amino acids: CASSLVPGQVSSYNEQFF.

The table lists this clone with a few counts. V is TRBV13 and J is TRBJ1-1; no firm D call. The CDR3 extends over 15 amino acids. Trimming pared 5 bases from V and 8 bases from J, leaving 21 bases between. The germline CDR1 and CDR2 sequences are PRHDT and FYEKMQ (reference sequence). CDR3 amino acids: CASSPRPRAGAEAFF. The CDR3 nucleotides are TGTGCCAGCAGCCCTAGGCCCCGCGCGGGAGCGGAAGCTTTCTTT.

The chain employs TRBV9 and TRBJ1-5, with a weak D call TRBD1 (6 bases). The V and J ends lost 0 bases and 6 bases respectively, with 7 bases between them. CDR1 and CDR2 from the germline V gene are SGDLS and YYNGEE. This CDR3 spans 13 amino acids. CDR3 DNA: TGTGCCAGCAGCGTAGAACAGGGTCAGCCCCAGCATTTT. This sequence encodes CASSVEQGQPQHF. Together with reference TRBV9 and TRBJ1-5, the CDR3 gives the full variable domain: DSGVTQTPKHLITATGQRVTLRCSPRSGDLSVYWYQQSLDQGLQFLIQYYNGEERAKGNILERFSAQQFPDLHSELNLSSLELGDSALYFCASSVEQGQPQHFGDGTRLSIL.

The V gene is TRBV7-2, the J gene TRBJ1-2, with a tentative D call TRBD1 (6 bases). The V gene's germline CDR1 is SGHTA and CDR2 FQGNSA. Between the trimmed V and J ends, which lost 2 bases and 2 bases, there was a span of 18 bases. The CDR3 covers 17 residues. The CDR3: CASSLSSRDTRNYGYTF. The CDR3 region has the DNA TGTGCCAGCAGCTTATCGAGCCGGGACACCAGAAACTATGGCTACACCTTC.

CDR3 protein: CAGRQGSNQPQHF. The CDR3 coding sequence is TGTGCCGGCCGACAGGGGAGCAATCAGCCCCAGCATTTT. This rearrangement joins TRBV28 to TRBJ1-5; TRBD1 matches at 8 bases. Per the germline V gene, CDR1 is MDHEN and CDR2 is SYDVKM. The CDR3 covers 13 residues. Losses at the gene ends were 11 bases for V and 1 base for J; bases not matched to a gene: 4.

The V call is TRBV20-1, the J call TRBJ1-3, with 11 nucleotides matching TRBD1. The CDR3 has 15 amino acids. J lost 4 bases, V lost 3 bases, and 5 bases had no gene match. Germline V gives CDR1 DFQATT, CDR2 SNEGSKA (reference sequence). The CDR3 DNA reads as TGCAGTGCTAGTAACCGGGACAGGGGGGGAAACACCATATATTTT. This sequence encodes CSASNRDRGGNTIYF.

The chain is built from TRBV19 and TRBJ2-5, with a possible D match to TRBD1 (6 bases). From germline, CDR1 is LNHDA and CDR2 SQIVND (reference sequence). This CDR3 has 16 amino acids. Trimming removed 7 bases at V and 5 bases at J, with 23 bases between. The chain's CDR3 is CASTPSAPGQWETQYF. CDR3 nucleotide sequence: TGTGCCAGTACCCCCTCTGCGCCCGGACAGTGGGAGACCCAGTACTTC. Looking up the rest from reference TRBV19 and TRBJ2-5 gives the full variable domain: DGGITQSPKYLFRKEGQNVTLSCEQNLNHDAMYWYRQDPGQGLRLIYYSQIVNDFQKGDIAEGYSVSREKKESFPLTVTSAQKNPTAFYLCASTPSAPGQWETQYFGPGTRLLVL.

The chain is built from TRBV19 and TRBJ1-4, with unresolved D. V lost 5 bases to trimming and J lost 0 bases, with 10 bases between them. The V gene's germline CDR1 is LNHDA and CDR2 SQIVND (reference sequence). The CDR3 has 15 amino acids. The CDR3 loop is CASSYREATNEKLFF. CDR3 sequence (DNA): TGTGCCAGTAGTTATCGGGAAGCAACTAATGAAAAACTGTTTTTT.

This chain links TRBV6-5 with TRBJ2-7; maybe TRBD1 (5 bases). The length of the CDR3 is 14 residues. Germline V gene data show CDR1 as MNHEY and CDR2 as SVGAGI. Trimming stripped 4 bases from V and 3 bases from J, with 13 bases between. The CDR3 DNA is TGTGCCAGCAGTTCCCCACCAACAGGCTACGAGCAGTACTTC. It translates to CASSSPPTGYEQYF.

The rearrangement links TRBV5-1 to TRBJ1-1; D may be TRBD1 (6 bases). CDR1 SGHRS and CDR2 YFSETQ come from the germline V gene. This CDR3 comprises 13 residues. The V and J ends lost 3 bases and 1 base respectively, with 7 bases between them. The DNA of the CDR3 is TGCGCCAGCAGCTGGACAGAGAACACTGAAGCTTTCTTT. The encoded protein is CASSWTENTEAFF.

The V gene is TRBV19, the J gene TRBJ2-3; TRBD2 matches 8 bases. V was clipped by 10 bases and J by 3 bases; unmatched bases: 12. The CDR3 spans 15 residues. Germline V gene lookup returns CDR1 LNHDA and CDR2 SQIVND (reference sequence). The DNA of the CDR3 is TGTGCCACCTCCAGGGGCGGGAGGATGACAGATACGCAGTATTTT. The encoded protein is CATSRGGRMTDTQYF.

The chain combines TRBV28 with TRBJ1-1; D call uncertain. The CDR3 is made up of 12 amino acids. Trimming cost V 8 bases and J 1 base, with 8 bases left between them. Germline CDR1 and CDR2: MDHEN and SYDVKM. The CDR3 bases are TGTGCCAGCCTAGCGGGGAACACTGAAGCTTTCTTT. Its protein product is CASLAGNTEAFF.

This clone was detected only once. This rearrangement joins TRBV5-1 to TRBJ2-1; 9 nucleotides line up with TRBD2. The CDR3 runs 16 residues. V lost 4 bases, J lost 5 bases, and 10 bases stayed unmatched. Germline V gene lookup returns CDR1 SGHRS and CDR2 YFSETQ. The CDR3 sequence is CASSDRETSGNNEQFF. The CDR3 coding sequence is TGCGCCAGCAGCGATAGGGAGACTAGCGGAAACAATGAGCAGTTCTTC.

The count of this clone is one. The CDR3 DNA reads as TGCAGCGTTGGGGGGGATGGCTACACCTTC. Translation: CSVGGDGYTF. This sequence joins TRBV29-1 and TRBJ1-2; TRBD1 might be the D (5 bases). The CDR3 contains 10 residues. Germline V gene data show CDR1 as SQVTM and CDR2 as ANQGSEA. Trimming stripped 4 bases from V and 6 bases from J, with 6 bases between.

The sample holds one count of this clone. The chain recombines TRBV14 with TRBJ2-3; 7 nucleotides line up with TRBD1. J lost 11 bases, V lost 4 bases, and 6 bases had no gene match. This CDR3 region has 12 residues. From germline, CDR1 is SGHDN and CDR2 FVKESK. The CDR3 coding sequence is TGTGCCAGCAGCCGCCTCCGGGACAGGCAGTATTTT. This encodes CASSRLRDRQYF.

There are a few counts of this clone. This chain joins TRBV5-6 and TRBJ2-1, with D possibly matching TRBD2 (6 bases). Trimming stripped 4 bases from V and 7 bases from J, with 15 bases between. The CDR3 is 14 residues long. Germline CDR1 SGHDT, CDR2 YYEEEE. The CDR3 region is CASSPPAGGNEQFF. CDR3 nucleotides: TGTGCCAGCAGCCCCCCGGCCGGGGGTAATGAGCAGTTCTTC.

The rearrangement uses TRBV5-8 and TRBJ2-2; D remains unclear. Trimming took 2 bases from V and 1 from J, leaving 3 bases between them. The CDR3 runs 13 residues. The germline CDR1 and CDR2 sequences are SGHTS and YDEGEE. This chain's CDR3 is CASSFRNTGELFF. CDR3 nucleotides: TGTGCCAGCAGCTTTCGGAACACCGGGGAGCTGTTTTTT.

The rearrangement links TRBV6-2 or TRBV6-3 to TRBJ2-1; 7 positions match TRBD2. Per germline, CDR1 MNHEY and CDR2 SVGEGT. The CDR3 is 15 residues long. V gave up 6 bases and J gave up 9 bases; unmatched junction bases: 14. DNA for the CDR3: TGTGCCAGCAGCAAGAGTTTTTATAGCGGGCTTGAGCAGTTCTTC. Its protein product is CASSKSFYSGLEQFF.

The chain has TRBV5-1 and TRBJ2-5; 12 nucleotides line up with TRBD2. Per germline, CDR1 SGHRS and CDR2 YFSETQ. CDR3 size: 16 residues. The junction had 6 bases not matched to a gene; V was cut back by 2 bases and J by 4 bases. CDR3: CASSLGTSGLLETQYF. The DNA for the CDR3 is TGCGCCAGCAGCTTAGGGACTAGCGGGTTGTTAGAGACCCAGTACTTC.

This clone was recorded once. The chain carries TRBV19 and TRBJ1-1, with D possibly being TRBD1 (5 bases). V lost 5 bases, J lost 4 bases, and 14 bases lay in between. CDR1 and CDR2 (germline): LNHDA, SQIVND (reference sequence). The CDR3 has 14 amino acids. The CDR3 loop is CASSSPGRGTEAFF. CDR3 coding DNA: TGTGCCAGTAGTTCCCCTGGTAGGGGCACTGAAGCTTTCTTT.

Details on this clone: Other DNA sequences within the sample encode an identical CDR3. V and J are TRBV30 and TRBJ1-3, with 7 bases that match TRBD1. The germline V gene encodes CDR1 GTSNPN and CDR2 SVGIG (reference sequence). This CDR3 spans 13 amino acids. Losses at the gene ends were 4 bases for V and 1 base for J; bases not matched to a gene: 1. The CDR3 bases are TGTGCCTGGACGACAGGGTCTGGAAACACCATATATTTT. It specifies CAWTTGSGNTIYF. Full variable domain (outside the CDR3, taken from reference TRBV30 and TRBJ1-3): SQTIHQWPATLVQPVGSPLSLECTVEGTSNPNLYWYRQAAGRGLQLLFYSVGIGQISSEVPQNLSASRPQDRQFILSSKKLLLSDSGFYLCAWTTGSGNTIYFGEGSWLTVV.

The CDR3 DNA follows: TGTGCCTTCGAGGGGGCTCTTGGTCAGCCCCAGCATTTT. Its protein product is CAFEGALGQPQHF. The gene calls are TRBV30 and TRBJ1-5, with 7 positions matching TRBD1. CDR1 is GTSNPN, CDR2 SVGIG, per germline (reference sequence). The CDR3 totals 13 residues. Trimming at V came to 7 bases and at J to 6 bases, leaving 9 bases not matched to a gene.